The 16 T cell receptor beta chains reported below all come from one sample, sequenced in a study of naive CD8 T cells in extremely preterm neonates. Study outcomes and limitations: Relative to older groups, preterm infants had shorter, less trimmed CDR3s with fewer N additions.

Extremely preterm births at roughly 23-27 weeks of gestation supplied the samples. TCRdb's copy holds only in-frame clones and misses some; the assay was immunoSEQ multiplex PCR. Among 21,000 or so clones listed, approximately 90% were seen once. These receptors' targets are unknown. The sample taken for sequencing was naive CD8+ T cells from cord blood. These receptors originate from a boy who was born preterm.

The CDR3 DNA is TGTGCCAGCAGCTTTGGACAGGGGGAGACCCAGTACTTC. As protein: CASSFGQGETQYF. This chain connects TRBV7-3 to TRBJ2-5; TRBD1 matches at 9 bases. Unmatched junction bases numbered 1, after V lost 3 bases and J lost 5 bases. This CDR3 has 13 amino acids. Germline lookup yields CDR1 SGHTA and CDR2 FQGTGA.

The V call is TRBV10-3, the J call TRBJ2-3; weak D call: TRBD1 (5 bases). The ends were cut back, 6 bases at V and 4 bases at J, with 5 bases in the middle. The CDR3 sequence is 11 residues long. The germline CDR1 and CDR2 sequences are ENHRY and SYGVKD. CDR3 DNA: TGTGCCATCAGGGGGCCAGATACGCAGTATTTT. It specifies CAIRGPDTQYF.

The genes are TRBV4-2 and TRBJ1-1; D is unresolved. V was shortened by 4 bases and J by 0 bases, with 12 bases between the two germline ends. In germline, CDR1 is LGHNA, CDR2 YNFKEQ. The CDR3 sequence is 15 residues long. CDR3 bases: TGTGCCAGCAGCCTTTACGGTGCCATGAACACTGAAGCTTTCTTT. Translating it yields CASSLYGAMNTEAFF.

This rearrangement joins TRBV19 to TRBJ1-1; tentatively, D is TRBD1 (5 bases). Between the trimmed V and J ends, which lost 1 base and 4 bases, there was a span of 16 bases. CDR3 length equals 16 residues. The germline CDR1 and CDR2 sequences are LNHDA and SQIVND (reference sequence). The CDR3 region is CASSIGLRVGGTEAFF. CDR3 DNA: TGTGCCAGTAGTATAGGCCTCAGGGTAGGAGGCACTGAAGCTTTCTTT. The full variable domain, in which reference TRBV19 and TRBJ1-1 provide the parts outside the CDR3, is DGGITQSPKYLFRKEGQNVTLSCEQNLNHDAMYWYRQDPGQGLRLIYYSQIVNDFQKGDIAEGYSVSREKKESFPLTVTSAQKNPTAFYLCASSIGLRVGGTEAFFGQGTRLTVV.

The chain employs TRBV14 and TRBJ2-2, with D unclear. Trimming removed 8 bases at V and 4 bases at J, with 11 bases between. Per the germline V gene, CDR1 is SGHDN and CDR2 is FVKESK. The CDR3 totals 13 residues. The CDR3 DNA sequence: TGTGCCAGCTATCGGTCGGGCACCGGGGAGCTGTTTTTT. Amino acids: CASYRSGTGELFF.

V usage is TRBV10-3 and J usage is TRBJ2-7; D not certain. The germline V gene has CDR1 ENHRY and CDR2 SYGVKD. V dropped 2 bases and J dropped 1 base, with 3 bases sitting between them. The CDR3 covers 12 residues. CDR3 sequence (DNA): TGTGCCATCAGTGAGACATCCTACGAGCAGTACTTC. Residues: CAISETSYEQYF.

This chain joins TRBV6-5 and TRBJ2-3; D unclear. Germline V gene lookup returns CDR1 MNHEY and CDR2 SVGAGI. The CDR3 extends over 13 amino acids. V lost 2 bases and J 2 bases, leaving 5 bases between the germline ends. Written as DNA, the CDR3 is TGTGCCAGCAGTTACCGGACCACAGATACGCAGTATTTT. Its translation is CASSYRTTDTQYF.

In its sample, this clone was seen once. V is TRBV9 and J is TRBJ1-2, with TRBD1 matching 9 bases. CDR3 size: 16 residues. V gave up 4 bases and J gave up 4 bases; unmatched junction bases: 11. CDR1 and CDR2 (germline): SGDLS, YYNGEE. CDR3 region: CASSSSRGTGPYGYTF. CDR3 DNA sequence: TGTGCCAGCAGCTCCAGTAGGGGGACAGGGCCCTATGGCTACACCTTC.

The rearrangement uses TRBV5-5 and TRBJ2-5; TRBD2 matches 10 bases. V was clipped by 3 bases and J by 2 bases; unmatched bases: 1. This CDR3 contains 14 residues. The germline gives CDR1 SGHKS, CDR2 YYEKEE (reference sequence). CDR3 nucleotide sequence: TGTGCCAGCAGCTGGGGACTAGCGCAAGAGACCCAGTACTTC. It translates to CASSWGLAQETQYF.

The V and J genes are TRBV9 and TRBJ2-7, with D possibly TRBD1 on 7 matching bases. With 0 bases removed from V and 5 bases from J, the gap between germline ends came to 12 bases. This CDR3 has 14 amino acids. Germline lookup yields CDR1 SGDLS and CDR2 YYNGEE. CDR3 sequence: CASSVDRGGHEQYF. The CDR3 nucleotides read TGTGCCAGCAGCGTAGACAGGGGAGGCCACGAGCAGTACTTC.

The J gene is TRBJ2-7, the V gene TRBV6-5, with a weak D call TRBD1 (6 bases). Germline loops: CDR1 MNHEY, CDR2 SVGAGI. V was trimmed by 2 bases and J by 2 bases, leaving 7 bases between them. This CDR3 contains 13 residues. The CDR3 loop is CASSYRQAYEQYF. CDR3 DNA sequence: TGTGCCAGCAGTTACCGACAGGCCTACGAGCAGTACTTC.

In DNA form, the CDR3 reads TGCGCCAGCAGCCAAGAATCACGGGGGCGCAATCAGCCCCAGCATTTT. It yields the protein CASSQESRGRNQPQHF. The chain employs TRBV4-1 and TRBJ1-5, with D tentatively TRBD1 (6 bases). The germline gives CDR1 MGHRA, CDR2 YSYEKL. This CDR3 has 16 residues. Trimming removed 0 bases from V and 2 bases from J, with 11 bases in between.

The chain employs TRBV6-1 and TRBJ1-2, with a tentative D call TRBD1 (6 bases). V was cut by 0 bases and J by 5 bases, with 13 bases left in between. The CDR3 runs to 15 residues. Germline V gene sequence: CDR1 MNHNS, CDR2 SASEGT. The CDR3 sequence: CASSEAMAGAYGYTF. The CDR3 coding sequence is TGTGCCAGCAGTGAAGCTATGGCAGGGGCTTATGGCTACACCTTC.

The genes are TRBV29-1 and TRBJ2-7; D may be TRBD1 (6 bases). CDR3 length equals 12 residues. CDR1 is SQVTM, CDR2 ANQGSEA, per germline. Trimming took 4 bases from V and 1 from J, leaving 8 bases between them. The CDR3 DNA reads as TGCAGCGTTGTAGGACAGTCCTACGAGCAGTACTTC. Its protein is CSVVGQSYEQYF.

The rearrangement uses TRBV2 and TRBJ2-7; 11 bases line up with TRBD1. From germline, CDR1 is SNHLY and CDR2 FYNNEI. The V segment lost 2 bases and the J segment 3 bases; nucleotides outside the gene matches: 3. The length of the CDR3 is 15 residues. The CDR3 DNA reads as TGTGCCAGCAGTGAATGGGGGACAGGGGGCTACGAGCAGTACTTC. Translating it yields CASSEWGTGGYEQYF.

The chain employs TRBV7-3 and TRBJ2-3, with 13 bases identical to TRBD2. The trim removed 0 bases at V and 2 bases at J, leaving 2 bases unmatched. This CDR3 contains 17 residues. Germline CDR1 SGHTA, CDR2 FQGTGA. The chain's CDR3 is CASSLTTSGGATDTQYF. The CDR3, as DNA: TGTGCCAGCAGCTTAACCACTAGCGGGGGGGCCACAGATACGCAGTATTTT.